These T cell receptor beta chains were read from a single sample in a study of blood T cell repertoires in COVID-19. The assay was immunoSEQ multiplex PCR, and TCRdb's table has in-frame clones only and misses some. Of around 400,000 clones in the sample, approximately 87% were seen once. Sequencing was done on a sample of peripheral blood. The receptors here all came from a woman aged 30 to 39 with COVID-19, enrolled during active disease. CDR3s leave out the opening cysteine and the closing phenylalanine or tryptophan.

j_call: TRBJ1-1
v_call: TRBV19
cdr3_aa: ASSIRQNEAF

j_call: TRBJ2-5
v_call: TRBV11-2
cdr3_aa: ASSPTPSQETQY

j_call: TRBJ1-4
v_call: TRBV5-5
cdr3_aa: ASSLGTGLNEKLF

j_call: TRBJ1-6
v_call: TRBV27
cdr3_aa: ASSFSGTSTLH

j_call: TRBJ1-6
v_call: TRBV28
cdr3_aa: ASSRTGSQSPLH

j_call: TRBJ2-7
v_call: TRBV6-5
cdr3_aa: ASSYRWGQEY

j_call: TRBJ2-7
v_call: TRBV5-5
cdr3_aa: ASSQGGTSAYEQY

j_call: TRBJ1-5
v_call: TRBV7-9
cdr3_aa: ASSRTGTYSNQPQH

j_call: TRBJ2-1
v_call: TRBV6-2/TRBV6-3
cdr3_aa: ASSYSPTGTGEQF

j_call: TRBJ1-5
v_call: TRBV28
cdr3_aa: ASSLSSYSNQPQH

j_call: TRBJ1-3
v_call: TRBV21-1
cdr3_aa: ASSKSQGSGNTIY

j_call: TRBJ2-5
v_call: TRBV7-3
cdr3_aa: ASSPQVGQETQY

j_call: TRBJ2-3
v_call: TRBV9
cdr3_aa: ASSVAGAHTDTQY

j_call: TRBJ2-7
v_call: TRBV9
cdr3_aa: ASSVSRDRPTYEQY

j_call: TRBJ2-5
v_call: TRBV6-2/TRBV6-3
cdr3_aa: ASSYGLSNRETQY

j_call: TRBJ2-1
v_call: TRBV12-3/TRBV12-4
cdr3_aa: ASSFVGNEQF

j_call: TRBJ1-2
v_call: TRBV20-1
cdr3_aa: SARLGYT

j_call: TRBJ1-2
v_call: TRBV30
cdr3_aa: AWSVRTNNYGYT

j_call: TRBJ2-7
v_call: TRBV3-1/TRBV3-2
cdr3_aa: ARQLAGDLENEQY

j_call: TRBJ2-1
v_call: TRBV4-1
cdr3_aa: ASSQDSWGEQF

j_call: TRBJ2-4
v_call: TRBV11-2
cdr3_aa: ASSFSPKPRDIQY

j_call: TRBJ2-7
v_call: TRBV6-5
cdr3_aa: AGGRAGTFYEQY

j_call: TRBJ2-1
v_call: TRBV5-6
cdr3_aa: ASSLRQLNNEQF

j_call: TRBJ1-6
v_call: TRBV6-5
cdr3_aa: ASSRGQMNSPLH

j_call: TRBJ2-3
v_call: TRBV13
cdr3_aa: ASSFGSRTDTQY

j_call: TRBJ1-5
v_call: TRBV6-5
cdr3_aa: ASSTRGYSNQPQH

j_call: TRBJ2-7
v_call: TRBV5-1
cdr3_aa: ASSLELAGEQY

j_call: TRBJ1-2
v_call: TRBV4-1
cdr3_aa: ASSQPTRDYGYT

j_call: TRBJ2-7
v_call: TRBV10-3
cdr3_aa: AIKASSYEQY

j_call: TRBJ2-7
v_call: TRBV9
cdr3_aa: ASSKTSSGTYEQY

j_call: TRBJ2-7
v_call: TRBV11-2
cdr3_aa: ASSFAGGSYEQY

j_call: TRBJ2-7
v_call: TRBV28
cdr3_aa: ASSQPGTGSYEQY

j_call: TRBJ1-1
v_call: TRBV28
cdr3_aa: ASSLGQLSEAF

j_call: TRBJ2-3
v_call: TRBV5-1
cdr3_aa: ASSLGWADFTDTQY

j_call: TRBJ2-7
v_call: TRBV5-1
cdr3_aa: ASSPGTSGRMSSYEQY

j_call: TRBJ1-3
v_call: TRBV28
cdr3_aa: ASIQGGESGNTIY

j_call: TRBJ2-1
v_call: TRBV10-3
cdr3_aa: AISDEGLAGSNEQF

j_call: TRBJ2-7
v_call: TRBV5-6
cdr3_aa: ASSLVSLAGTGEQY

j_call: TRBJ1-2
v_call: TRBV24-1
cdr3_aa: ATGGTESAGYT

j_call: TRBJ2-1
v_call: TRBV5-1
cdr3_aa: ASSLAERVHNEQF

j_call: TRBJ2-2
v_call: TRBV5-1
cdr3_aa: ASSLVLGTVLVGELF

j_call: TRBJ2-5
v_call: TRBV5-1
cdr3_aa: ASRPFLSEENGETQY

j_call: TRBJ2-2
v_call: TRBV19
cdr3_aa: ASQPQGANTGELF

j_call: TRBJ2-7
v_call: TRBV27
cdr3_aa: ASSLSGQVPYEQY

j_call: TRBJ2-3
v_call: TRBV10-3
cdr3_aa: AISESPRGSTDTQY

j_call: TRBJ2-7
v_call: TRBV5-1
cdr3_aa: ASSFGHEQY

j_call: TRBJ1-5
v_call: TRBV5-8
cdr3_aa: ASSLGQAINQPQH

j_call: TRBJ1-4
v_call: TRBV27
cdr3_aa: ASSLKGGEKLF

j_call: TRBJ2-4
v_call: TRBV6-6
cdr3_aa: ASTPEGAQNIQY

j_call: TRBJ1-2
v_call: TRBV28
cdr3_aa: ASGGRAFYGYT

j_call: TRBJ2-3
v_call: TRBV13
cdr3_aa: ASSLRAGGDTQY

j_call: TRBJ2-7
v_call: TRBV7-9
cdr3_aa: ASSPSGTGLGEQY

j_call: TRBJ2-7
v_call: TRBV10-3
cdr3_aa: AHALGSSYEQY

j_call: TRBJ2-1
v_call: TRBV19
cdr3_aa: ASSDRGSEQF

j_call: TRBJ2-1
v_call: TRBV28
cdr3_aa: ASSPQRGRNNEQF